This TCR beta chain appears in the sequencing data of a study of blood T cell repertoires in COVID-19. Study overall: Collection of acute and convalescent COVID-19 samples took place in the United States, Italy and Spain.

Individuals drawn from 24 US areas were about 18 to 95 years old. Participants in the exposed group had met a COVID-19 case in the 2 weeks before joining the study. In the original processing: Amplification with reference gene primers provided the estimates of nucleated cell counts. Only in-frame clones appear in the TCRdb table, and some are missing; sequencing was by immunoSEQ multiplex PCR. Clone size and the V and J calls come from that table; the DNA yielded D and trimming. The sample consists of around 200,000 clones, 75% to 90% of them appearing once. Material for sequencing was PBMCs or T cells enriched from blood (not recorded which). The clonotype comes from a woman under 40 who had been exposed to COVID-19.

The CDR3 region has the DNA TGTGCCACCAGTGATCAGGACAGGGGCTTCTTTAGCACAGATACGCAGTATTTT. Translating gives CATSDQDRGFFSTDTQYF. V and J are TRBV24-1 and TRBJ2-3, with 9 bases identical to TRBD1. The V gene's germline CDR1 is KGHDR and CDR2 SFDVKD. The V gene end was trimmed by 3 bases and the J gene end by 0 bases; junction bases not matched to a gene: 9. The CDR3 has 18 amino acids.